A selection of T cell receptor beta chains follows, all from one sample in a study of T cells after yellow fever vaccination. TCRdb used MiXCR to reprocess the 5' RACE reads, holding one entry per CDR3 protein. This table has about 630,000 distinct CDR3 sequences, roughly an eighth appearing once. The sample consisted of PBMCs, taken on the day of the yellow fever booster vaccination. The receptors come from a man aged 30-40 years who received the YFV17D yellow fever vaccine. Both conserved end residues are part of each CDR3. D genes are given only for firm matches. Not every row has a clone size; where given, it reads once, few, many or a size class.

D: .; size: .; V: TRBV5-1; J: TRBJ2-5; CDR3: CASSPSVAPPRETQYF; DNA: TGCGCCAGCAGCCCAAGCGTCGCGCCCCCCCGGGAGACCCAGTACTTC
D: .; size: .; V: TRBV21-1; J: TRBJ2-7; CDR3: CASSLPARDSYEQYF; DNA: TGTGCCAGCAGCCTCCCCGCCCGGGACAGCTACGAGCAGTACTTC
D: .; size: few; V: TRBV29-1; J: TRBJ2-5; CDR3: CSVDGREVWETQYF; DNA: TGCAGCGTTGACGGCAGGGAGGTATGGGAGACCCAGTACTTC
D: TRBD1; size: few; V: TRBV7-6; J: TRBJ2-7; CDR3: CASSTLGQGLGEQYF; DNA: TGTGCCAGCAGCACGTTGGGACAGGGCCTCGGCGAGCAGTACTTC
D: TRBD2; size: once; V: TRBV18; J: TRBJ2-2; CDR3: CASSQVPAGVLGELFF; DNA: TGTGCCAGCTCACAAGTCCCAGCGGGAGTTTTGGGGGAGCTGTTTTTT
D: TRBD1; size: .; V: TRBV11-2; J: TRBJ2-7; CDR3: CASSLTFGQETYEQYF; DNA: TGTGCCAGCAGCTTAACCTTCGGACAGGAGACCTACGAGCAGTACTTC
D: TRBD1; size: .; V: TRBV20-1; J: TRBJ1-2; CDR3: CSARGGQGGYGYTF; DNA: TGCAGTGCTAGAGGAGGACAGGGCGGGTATGGCTACACCTTC
D: TRBD2; size: many; V: TRBV28; J: TRBJ2-3; CDR3: CASSFRLAVDTQYF; DNA: TGTGCCAGCAGTTTCAGACTAGCAGTAGATACGCAGTATTTT
D: .; size: .; V: TRBV10-3; J: TRBJ1-2; CDR3: CAISVDYGYTF; DNA: TGTGCCATCAGTGTTGACTATGGCTACACCTTC
D: TRBD2; size: few; V: TRBV5-1; J: TRBJ2-5; CDR3: CASSLFRPGGASSETQYF; DNA: TGCGCCAGCAGCTTGTTCCGCCCGGGGGGGGCGTCTTCAGAGACCCAGTACTTC
D: TRBD1; size: few; V: TRBV12-3/TRBV12-4; J: TRBJ2-1; CDR3: CASFGTVEYNEQFF; DNA: TGTGCCAGCTTCGGGACAGTGGAATACAATGAGCAGTTCTTC
D: TRBD2; size: .; V: TRBV10-3; J: TRBJ2-1; CDR3: CAISDSYGGRAYNEQFF; DNA: TGTGCCATCAGTGACTCGTATGGCGGGAGGGCCTACAATGAGCAGTTCTTC
D: .; size: few; V: TRBV19; J: TRBJ2-1; CDR3: CASSIDLLALNEQFF; DNA: TGTGCCAGTAGTATAGATTTACTAGCTCTCAATGAGCAGTTCTTC
D: TRBD1; size: .; V: TRBV7-8; J: TRBJ2-7; CDR3: CASATGVVYEQYF; DNA: TGTGCCAGCGCGACAGGGGTCGTCTACGAGCAGTACTTC
D: .; size: .; V: TRBV20-1; J: TRBJ2-5; CDR3: CSASNTDGAQYF; DNA: TGCAGTGCAAGTAACACTGACGGGGCCCAGTACTTC
D: TRBD2; size: few; V: TRBV27; J: TRBJ2-7; CDR3: CARTLAGGPRGQYF; DNA: TGTGCCAGAACCCTAGCGGGAGGGCCCAGGGGGCAGTACTTC
D: .; size: few; V: TRBV6-1; J: TRBJ2-4; CDR3: CASSPGEGLAKNIQYF; DNA: TGTGCCAGCAGCCCCGGGGAAGGGTTAGCCAAAAACATTCAGTACTTC
D: .; size: few; V: TRBV7-8; J: TRBJ2-7; CDR3: CASSSAHLLVAYEQYF; DNA: TGTGCCAGCAGCTCCGCCCACCTACTAGTTGCCTACGAGCAGTACTTC
D: .; size: .; V: TRBV5-1; J: TRBJ1-5; CDR3: CASSEAGGTQPQHF; DNA: TGCGCCAGCAGCGAGGCGGGGGGTACTCAGCCCCAGCATTTT
D: .; size: few; V: TRBV20-1; J: TRBJ1-1; CDR3: CSAPDLGAEAFF; DNA: TGCAGTGCTCCGGACCTGGGCGCTGAAGCTTTCTTT
D: .; size: .; V: TRBV6-1; J: TRBJ1-5; CDR3: CASSETVLQPQHF; DNA: TGTGCCAGCAGTGAGACGGTTCTTCAGCCCCAGCATTTT
D: TRBD1; size: few; V: TRBV11-2; J: TRBJ1-4; CDR3: CASSAGTGRNEKLFF; DNA: TGTGCCAGCAGCGCCGGGACAGGGAGAAATGAAAAACTGTTTTTT
D: TRBD2; size: few; V: TRBV10-3; J: TRBJ2-7; CDR3: CAISDRTSGEGALDEQYF; DNA: TGTGCCATCAGTGATAGGACTAGCGGAGAAGGAGCTCTAGACGAGCAGTACTTC
D: TRBD1; size: .; V: TRBV5-1; J: TRBJ1-2; CDR3: CASSLDGQGYGYTF; DNA: TGCGCCAGCAGCTTGGACGGACAGGGCTATGGCTACACCTTC
D: .; size: few; V: TRBV5-1; J: TRBJ2-3; CDR3: CASSLEEDTQYF; DNA: TGCGCCAGCAGCTTGGAAGAGGATACGCAGTATTTT
D: .; size: .; V: TRBV9; J: TRBJ2-7; CDR3: CASIPLGRFSYEQYF; DNA: TGTGCCAGCATCCCCTTAGGGCGATTTTCCTACGAGCAGTACTTC
D: .; size: few; V: TRBV9; J: TRBJ2-5; CDR3: CASSVEISETQYF; DNA: TGTGCCAGCAGCGTAGAGATCTCAGAGACCCAGTACTTC
D: .; size: few; V: TRBV5-1; J: TRBJ2-1; CDR3: CASSPGGPHNEQFF; DNA: TGCGCCAGCAGCCCCGGGGGCCCTCACAATGAGCAGTTCTTC
D: .; size: .; V: TRBV5-1; J: TRBJ1-2; CDR3: CASSLEAGSRYGYTF; DNA: TGCGCCAGCAGCCTGGAGGCAGGGAGTAGGTATGGCTACACCTTC
D: .; size: .; V: TRBV18; J: TRBJ2-1; CDR3: CASSLLSTSYNEQFF; DNA: TGTGCCAGCTCACTTCTTAGCACGTCCTACAATGAGCAGTTCTTC
D: TRBD2; size: few; V: TRBV27; J: TRBJ2-1; CDR3: CASTGEAGAYNEQFF; DNA: TGTGCCAGCACCGGTGAAGCGGGAGCTTACAATGAGCAGTTCTTC
D: .; size: few; V: TRBV12-3/TRBV12-4; J: TRBJ2-7; CDR3: CASSFWGPSYEQYF; DNA: TGTGCCAGCAGTTTCTGGGGTCCTTCCTACGAGCAGTACTTC
D: TRBD2; size: many; V: TRBV7-2; J: TRBJ2-7; CDR3: CASSLGGGNYEQYF; DNA: TGTGCCAGCAGCTTGGGGGGGGGGAACTACGAGCAGTACTTC
D: .; size: few; V: TRBV12-3/TRBV12-4; J: TRBJ2-1; CDR3: CASSIRDKYNEQFF; DNA: TGTGCCAGCAGTATAAGGGACAAATACAATGAGCAGTTCTTC
D: TRBD2; size: few; V: TRBV18; J: TRBJ2-1; CDR3: CASSPGLAGGRSEQFF; DNA: TGTGCCAGCTCACCGGGACTAGCGGGAGGGCGAAGTGAGCAGTTCTTC
D: .; size: .; V: TRBV20-1; J: TRBJ2-7; CDR3: CSALDSSYEQYF; DNA: TGCAGTGCTTTAGACAGTTCCTACGAGCAGTACTTC
D: .; size: few; V: TRBV6-2/TRBV6-3; J: TRBJ1-2; CDR3: CASSQDSSYGYTF; DNA: TGTGCCAGCAGCCAAGACTCCAGCTATGGCTACACCTTC
D: .; size: .; V: TRBV19; J: TRBJ2-3; CDR3: CASSIDWAYTQYF; DNA: TGTGCCAGTAGTATAGACTGGGCCTATACGCAGTATTTT
D: .; size: few; V: TRBV5-6; J: TRBJ2-7; CDR3: CASSPRGSGYLGEQYF; DNA: TGTGCCAGCAGCCCCCGGGGTAGCGGCTACCTGGGAGAGCAGTACTTC
D: .; size: .; V: TRBV7-6; J: TRBJ2-1; CDR3: CASSTFDGTYNEQFF; DNA: TGTGCCAGCAGCACATTTGACGGGACCTACAATGAGCAGTTCTTC
D: TRBD2; size: .; V: TRBV7-2; J: TRBJ2-5; CDR3: CASSSYRLAGGLETQYF; DNA: TGTGCCAGCAGCTCCTATCGACTAGCGGGAGGGTTAGAGACCCAGTACTTC
D: TRBD1; size: .; V: TRBV12-3/TRBV12-4; J: TRBJ2-3; CDR3: CASRSGQARATQYF; DNA: TGTGCCAGCAGGTCGGGACAGGCGCGAGCTACGCAGTATTTT
D: TRBD1; size: .; V: TRBV28; J: TRBJ1-5; CDR3: CASNPSTGRQPQHF; DNA: TGTGCCAGCAACCCTTCGACAGGGAGGCAGCCCCAGCATTTT
D: .; size: .; V: TRBV6-1; J: TRBJ1-5; CDR3: CASSEEPRLKSF; DNA: TGTGCCAGCAGTGAAGAGCCCCGCCTGAAGTCTTTT
D: .; size: few; V: TRBV20-1; J: TRBJ1-1; CDR3: CSARARPLNTEAFF; DNA: TGCAGTGCTAGGGCGAGACCGTTGAACACTGAAGCTTTCTTT
D: .; size: many; V: TRBV5-1; J: TRBJ1-1; CDR3: CASSLVGITEAFF; DNA: TGCGCCAGCAGCTTGGTGGGGATCACTGAAGCTTTCTTT
D: .; size: .; V: TRBV4-2; J: TRBJ2-3; CDR3: CASSQDFHSTDTQYF; DNA: TGTGCCAGCAGCCAAGATTTTCACAGCACAGATACGCAGTATTTT
D: .; size: few; V: TRBV6-1; J: TRBJ2-1; CDR3: CASTAVDTQKQFF; DNA: TGTGCCAGTACTGCCGTGGACACACAAAAGCAGTTCTTC
D: TRBD2; size: few; V: TRBV20-1; J: TRBJ2-7; CDR3: CSARAPSGRGYEQYF; DNA: TGCAGTGCTAGAGCCCCTAGCGGGAGAGGTTACGAGCAGTACTTC
D: TRBD1; size: few; V: TRBV7-2; J: TRBJ1-2; CDR3: CASSLDRENGYTF; DNA: TGTGCCAGCAGCCTGGACAGGGAAAATGGCTACACCTTC
D: TRBD1; size: .; V: TRBV7-2; J: TRBJ1-1; CDR3: CASSLGQGATTEAFF; DNA: TGTGCCAGCAGCTTAGGGCAGGGGGCTACAACTGAAGCTTTCTTT
D: TRBD2; size: .; V: TRBV5-6; J: TRBJ2-1; CDR3: CASSLGVAGEFF; DNA: TGTGCCAGCAGCTTGGGGGTAGCGGGAGAGTTCTTC
D: .; size: few; V: TRBV5-1; J: TRBJ2-3; CDR3: CASRMRGADTQYF; DNA: TGCGCCAGCAGAATGAGGGGCGCAGATACGCAGTATTTT
D: .; size: .; V: TRBV7-3; J: TRBJ2-1; CDR3: CASSLTGVANEQFF; DNA: TGTGCCAGCAGTTTAACCGGGGTGGCCAATGAGCAGTTCTTC
D: TRBD2; size: .; V: TRBV12-3/TRBV12-4; J: TRBJ2-1; CDR3: CASRPAGTSGYSYNEQFF; DNA: TGTGCCAGCAGGCCCGCCGGGACTAGCGGGTATTCCTACAATGAGCAGTTCTTC
D: TRBD1; size: many; V: TRBV19; J: TRBJ2-7; CDR3: CASSIAHLGGTGSYEQYF; DNA: TGTGCCAGTAGTATAGCTCACCTCGGAGGGACAGGGAGCTACGAGCAGTACTTC
D: .; size: .; V: TRBV7-2; J: TRBJ1-3; CDR3: CASSAAAFAWSGNTIYF; DNA: TGTGCCAGCAGCGCAGCGGCGTTCGCTTGGTCTGGAAACACCATATATTTT